The T cell receptor beta chain described here comes from a study of T cell changes during pregnancy in multiple sclerosis (dated by TCRdb to the late 2010s). For the wider study: The study examined how the T cell repertoire changed over the course of pregnancy in women with multiple sclerosis.

Note on this clone: The target of this receptor is not known. No much larger clonotype is one base removed from it; base qualities were not supplied.

Libraries were made using the immunoSEQ multiplex PCR assay. Drawn from immuneACCESS, this table holds only the in-frame rearrangements with V and J called that TCRdb kept. Clones are partly lost; checked studies trace under half to an unresolved V gene and leave the rest unexplained. The sample contains about 18,000 clones, roughly 83% of them found a single time. 18% of the sample is in the top ten clones. This sample comprised CD8+ T cells from peripheral blood mononuclear cells, obtained in the third trimester of pregnancy. The sequence was collected from a female donor in good health, enrolled as a control in a pregnancy study.

The CDR3: CASSPRRTSGRGLNEQFF. The sequenced DNA: TGTGCCAGCTCACCTCGGCGGACTAGCGGGAGAGGCTTGAATGAGCAGTTCTTC. The chain joins TRBV18 to TRBJ2-1; 13 junctional bases match TRBD2. The V end gives up 3 bases and the J end 7 bases, leaving 12 bases in the junction not matched to a gene. The germline V gene sets CDR1 to KGHSH and CDR2 to LQKENI. The CDR3 contains 18 residues, cysteine and phenylalanine counted. The retained sequence is limited to the CDR3, 54 bases, with the frame set at the first base. With the rest looked up from the reference TRBV18 and TRBJ2-1 genes rather than sequenced, the full variable domain is NAGVMQNPRHLVRRRGQEARLRCSPMKGHSHVYWYRQLPEEGLKFMVYLQKENIIDESGMPKERFSAEFPKEGPSILRIQQVVRGDSAAYFCASSPRRTSGRGLNEQFFGPGTRLTVL.